The 24 T cell receptor beta chains in this list originate from one sample, sequenced in a study of cytomegalovirus exposure and HLA in healthy donors. The PCR was carried out with 60 Vbeta primers and 13 Jbeta primers. The method was immunoSEQ multiplex PCR; TCRdb's version includes in-frame clones alone and lacks a portion of them. The profile shows 110,000 to 150,000 clones, about 70% of them singletons. Sequencing used PBMCs. These receptors all come from a woman between 40 and 50 years old in good health and CMV-seronegative.

This clone was seen just once. The chain uses TRBV5-4 and TRBJ2-3, with 7 bases aligning to TRBD2. CDR3 length: 17 amino acids. The V and J ends lost 0 bases and 3 bases, in that order; junction bases with no gene match: 10. From germline, CDR1 is SGHNT and CDR2 YYREEE (reference sequence). CDR3 DNA sequence: TGTGCCAGCAGCTTGGCAGGTAGGGCTAGCGGTACAGATACGCAGTATTTT. It translates to CASSLAGRASGTDTQYF.

V usage is TRBV28 and J usage is TRBJ1-2; D perhaps matches TRBD1 (6 bases). Looked up from germline, CDR1 is MDHEN and CDR2 is SYDVKM. The germline V and J ends were trimmed by 6 bases and 8 bases, with 10 bases remaining between them. The CDR3 is made up of 11 amino acids. Written as DNA, the CDR3 is TGTGCCAGCAGGACAGGATTGGGCTACACCTTC. Protein product: CASRTGLGYTF.

The chain combines TRBV4-2 with TRBJ2-5; 8 nucleotides line up with TRBD2. TRBJ2-7 matches the DNA end more closely, so the J call is doubtful. Looked up from germline, CDR1 is LGHNA and CDR2 is YNFKEQ. CDR3 size: 16 residues. The CDR3 protein is CASSQDQGRGGYEQYF. The CDR3 DNA reads as TGTGCCAGCAGCCAAGATCAGGGACGGGGGGGCTACGAGCAGTACTTC.

In DNA, the CDR3 is TGCGCCAGCAGCCGGGACAGGGGGTTTGGTGGTGAAAAACTGTTTTTT. This gives the protein CASSRDRGFGGEKLFF. The gene calls are TRBV5-1 and TRBJ1-4, with 11 positions matching TRBD1. From germline, CDR1 is SGHRS and CDR2 YFSETQ. The CDR3 runs to 16 residues. V lost 4 bases, J lost 7 bases, and 9 bases stayed unmatched.

The gene calls are TRBV2 and TRBJ2-5; 8 nucleotides line up with TRBD1. After removal of 6 bases from V and 5 bases from J, the junction contained 8 bases not matched to a gene. The CDR3 length is 14 residues. CDR1 is SNHLY and CDR2 is FYNNEI in the germline V gene. Here the CDR3 reads CASREQGARETQYF. The DNA for the CDR3 is TGTGCCAGCAGAGAGCAGGGGGCCCGCGAGACCCAGTACTTC.

Note on this clone: One junction end does not reproduce the germline sequence, and a read error may be involved. The genes are TRBV7-9 and TRBJ2-1; D may be TRBD2 (6 bases). The CDR3 has 16 amino acids. Per germline, CDR1 SEHNR and CDR2 FQNEAQ (reference sequence). This CDR3 is CSSSLAWTTRENEQFF. CDR3 nucleotide sequence: TGTTCCAGCAGTCTAGCATGGACCACCCGGGAGAATGAGCAGTTCTTC.

This chain connects TRBV5-6 to TRBJ2-3, with TRBD1 as a possible D gene (6 bases). The CDR3 is 18 residues long. V was pared by 4 bases and J by 2 bases, with 23 bases between. Germline V gene data show CDR1 as SGHDT and CDR2 as YYEEEE. CDR3 coding DNA: TGTGCCAGCAGCCCTTTCCAGAGTCTCCGGACAGACACAGATACGCAGTATTTT. Translated: CASSPFQSLRTDTDTQYF. Based on the CDR3 plus reference TRBV5-6 and TRBJ2-3, the full variable domain is DAGVTQSPTHLIKTRGQQVTLRCSPKSGHDTVSWYQQALGQGPQFIFQYYEEEERQRGNFPDRFSGHQFPNYSSELNVNALLLGDSALYLCASSPFQSLRTDTDTQYFGPGTRLTVL.

The gene calls are TRBV27 and TRBJ2-3; TRBD2 matches at 9 bases. The CDR3 is 17 residues long. Trimming took 4 bases from V and 4 from J; bases not matched to a gene: 12. Per the germline V gene, CDR1 is MNHEY and CDR2 is SMNVEV (reference sequence). Here the CDR3 reads CASSSLIAGAAADTQYF. CDR3 in DNA: TGTGCCAGCAGTTCACTCATAGCGGGAGCGGCTGCAGATACGCAGTATTTT.

This clone was seen a few times. The chain joins TRBV2 to TRBJ1-5; TRBD1 agrees at 10 bases. This CDR3 has 15 amino acids. Germline values: CDR1 SNHLY, CDR2 FYNNEI. V lost 5 bases and J lost 7; bases outside the gene matches: 8. The chain's CDR3 is CASSHNRDRGQPQHF. Here the CDR3 DNA reads TGTGCCAGCAGTCATAACCGGGACAGGGGACAGCCCCAGCATTTT.

This rearrangement joins TRBV7-2 to TRBJ2-5; TRBD2 matches 8 bases. The CDR3 loop spans 12 amino acids. Germline V gene data show CDR1 as SGHTA and CDR2 as FQGNSA. V lost 3 bases, J lost 9 bases, and 3 bases stayed unmatched. The CDR3 is CASSFGGAAQYF. The CDR3 bases are TGTGCCAGCAGCTTCGGGGGGGCGGCCCAGTACTTC.

The rearrangement joins TRBV7-8 to TRBJ1-2, with 7 bases that match TRBD1. J was trimmed by 1 base and V by 1 base; bases with no gene match: 3. Germline values: CDR1 SGHVS, CDR2 FQNEAQ. The CDR3 is made up of 15 amino acids. The CDR3 loop is CASSLEAGGNYGYTF. Written as DNA, the CDR3 is TGTGCCAGCAGCTTAGAAGCAGGGGGTAACTATGGCTACACCTTC.

The V call is TRBV27, the J call TRBJ1-6, with 7 bases identical to TRBD1. CDR3 length: 14 residues. The V gene end was trimmed by 2 bases and the J gene end by 9 bases; junction bases not matched to a gene: 4. The V gene's germline CDR1 is MNHEY and CDR2 SMNVEV (reference sequence). In DNA, the CDR3 is TGTGCCAGCAGTTTAACACCAGGGGGTTCACCCCTCCACTTT. Protein: CASSLTPGGSPLHF.

The chain uses TRBV28 and TRBJ2-7; TRBD1 agrees at 8 bases. The CDR3 runs 14 residues. The germline V gene encodes CDR1 MDHEN and CDR2 SYDVKM. Unmatched junction bases numbered 13, after V lost 10 bases and J lost 5 bases. DNA of the CDR3: TGTGCCACAGGACCCGACAGGGGTCCTAACGAGCAGTACTTC. It yields the protein CATGPDRGPNEQYF.

The V gene is TRBV5-1, the J gene TRBJ1-1, with 10 bases aligning to TRBD1. With V trimmed by 2 bases and J by 5 bases, 9 bases remained unmatched. The CDR3 covers 16 residues. CDR1 SGHRS and CDR2 YFSETQ come from the germline V gene. The CDR3 DNA reads as TGCGCCAGCAGCTTAGATCGACAGGGGGCATGGACTGAAGCTTTCTTT. Encoded protein: CASSLDRQGAWTEAFF. The complete variable domain, with remaining parts taken from reference TRBV5-1 and TRBJ1-1, reads KAGVTQTPRYLIKTRGQQVTLSCSPISGHRSVSWYQQTPGQGLQFLFEYFSETQRNKGNFPGRFSGRQFSNSRSEMNVSTLELGDSALYLCASSLDRQGAWTEAFFGQGTRLTVV.

A single count supports this clone. One end of the junction varies from germline; a read error may be responsible. Within the sample, other DNA sequences also encode this same CDR3. The J gene is TRBJ1-3, the V gene TRBV4-1, with TRBD1 as a possible D gene (5 bases). The CDR3 length is 15 residues. CDR1 and CDR2 (germline): MGHRA, YSYEKL. The CDR3 coding sequence is TGCGCCAGCAGCCTCCGAACTCAGGGTGGAAACACTATATATTTT. It yields the protein CASSLRTQGGNTIYF.

The chain uses TRBV5-1 and TRBJ1-2; perhaps TRBD1 as D (6 bases). Per germline, CDR1 SGHRS and CDR2 YFSETQ. With 0 bases removed from V and 2 bases from J, the gap between germline ends came to 11 bases. This CDR3 has 15 residues. The CDR3 DNA sequence: TGCGCCAGCAGCTTGGGTTCAACAGGGAACTATGGCTACACCTTC. This sequence encodes CASSLGSTGNYGYTF. Supplemented by reference TRBV5-1 and TRBJ1-2, the full variable domain reads KAGVTQTPRYLIKTRGQQVTLSCSPISGHRSVSWYQQTPGQGLQFLFEYFSETQRNKGNFPGRFSGRQFSNSRSEMNVSTLELGDSALYLCASSLGSTGNYGYTFGSGTRLTVV.

The rearrangement uses TRBV27 and TRBJ2-7, with TRBD2 as a possible D gene (5 bases). The CDR3 length is 13 residues. Germline assignment: CDR1 MNHEY and CDR2 SMNVEV (reference sequence). The V gene lost 5 bases and the J gene lost 7 bases, with 15 bases spanning the gap. The CDR3 loop is CASSPTPPGEQYF. The CDR3 nucleotides are TGTGCCAGCAGTCCAACCCCCCCGGGGGAGCAGTACTTC.

The chain employs TRBV21-1 and TRBJ2-4; the listed D gene, TRBD1, was not tested against the DNA. TRBV21-1 is given as a pseudogene. The CDR3 runs 14 residues. This CDR3 is CASRSQGGGNIQYF. The CDR3 region has the DNA TGTGCCAGCAGATCACAGGGGGGAGGAAACATTCAGTACTTC.

This sequence joins TRBV18 and TRBJ1-5, with a tentative D call TRBD1 (6 bases). This CDR3 is built from 16 residues. V dropped 0 bases and J dropped 6 bases, with 15 bases sitting between them. Germline V lookup: CDR1 KGHSH, CDR2 LQKENI. The CDR3: CASSPPGGGSGQPQHF. The CDR3 nucleotides are TGTGCCAGCTCACCACCCGGGGGGGGCTCGGGTCAGCCCCAGCATTTT.

This clone was seen a few times. The junction does not match germline at one end; this may be a read error. This chain joins TRBV7-9 and TRBJ1-1, with a tentative D call TRBD1 (5 bases). The germline CDR1 and CDR2 sequences are SEHNR and FQNEAQ (reference sequence). CDR3 length: 15 residues. The CDR3 bases are TGTTCCAGCAGCTTTGGCCCCGACAGGAACACTGAAGCTTTCTTT. Translated: CSSSFGPDRNTEAFF. Combining the CDR3 with reference TRBV7-9 and TRBJ1-1 gives the whole variable domain DTGVSQNPRHKITKRGQNVTFRCDPISEHNRLYWYRQTLGQGPEFLTYFQNEAQLEKSRLLSDRFSAERPKGSFSTLEIQRTEQGDSAMYLCSSSFGPDRNTEAFFGQGTRLTVV.

This rearrangement joins TRBV30 to TRBJ2-3, with TRBD1 matching 8 bases. The germline gives CDR1 GTSNPN, CDR2 SVGIG (reference sequence). The CDR3 is made up of 13 amino acids. The junction had 5 bases not matched to a gene; V was cut back by 6 bases and J by 3 bases. CDR3 DNA sequence: TGTGCCTGTTCCGGGACAGGTACAGATACGCAGTATTTT. It encodes CACSGTGTDTQYF.

The V gene is TRBV2, the J gene TRBJ2-7; perhaps TRBD1 as D (5 bases). Germline loops: CDR1 SNHLY, CDR2 FYNNEI. The ends were cut back, 5 bases at V and 2 bases at J, with 16 bases in the middle. This CDR3 has 15 residues. This CDR3 reads CASSTTVLSTYEQYF. The DNA of the CDR3 is TGTGCCAGCAGTACGACAGTTCTGAGCACCTACGAGCAGTACTTC.

The rearrangement uses TRBV2 and TRBJ1-1; TRBD1 agrees at 7 bases. CDR3 length: 14 amino acids. V shed 5 bases, J shed 6 bases, and the junction held 9 bases outside the gene matches. Germline V gene lookup returns CDR1 SNHLY and CDR2 FYNNEI. The CDR3 DNA is TGTGCCAGCAGTCGAGAGACAGGGATCGCTGAAGCTTTCTTT. This translates into CASSRETGIAEAFF.

V and J are TRBV10-3 and TRBJ1-2, with 9 bases fitting TRBD1. The germline V gene encodes CDR1 ENHRY and CDR2 SYGVKD. J was trimmed by 7 bases and V by 2 bases; bases with no gene match: 5. CDR3 size: 14 residues. In DNA, the CDR3 is TGTGCCATCAGTGAGGCCCCGGGACAGGGTGGCTACACCTTC. Its protein product is CAISEAPGQGGYTF.